Shown below are 18 T cell receptor beta chains from a single sample sequenced in a study of blood T cell repertoires in COVID-19. TCRdb keeps only in-frame clones here, not all; method: immunoSEQ multiplex PCR. The data show 250,000 to 350,000 clones, 85% to 90% seen once. Specimen: peripheral blood. The receptors were gathered from a woman aged 45-65 years with active or convalescent COVID-19.

The chain has TRBV14 and TRBJ2-7; TRBD1 agrees at 7 bases. CDR1 is SGHDN, CDR2 FVKESK, per germline. After removal of 6 bases from V and 3 bases from J, the junction contained 5 bases not matched to a gene. This CDR3 has 13 residues. The CDR3 coding sequence is TGTGCCAGCAGACGACAGGGTGGCTACGAGCAGTACTTC. The encoded protein is CASRRQGGYEQYF.

This chain connects TRBV7-8 to TRBJ2-1; TRBD2 is a possible D gene (6 bases). The germline gives CDR1 SGHVS, CDR2 FQNEAQ. V was pared by 5 bases and J by 7 bases, with 21 bases between. This CDR3 comprises 16 residues. The CDR3 sequence is CASSQIYGRGANEQFF. CDR3 DNA: TGTGCCAGCAGCCAAATCTACGGGAGAGGCGCGAATGAGCAGTTCTTC.

V gene TRBV6-5 combines with J gene TRBJ1-5; weak D call: TRBD1 (6 bases). The length of the CDR3 is 15 residues. V was trimmed by 2 bases and J by 5 bases, leaving 13 bases between them. Germline V CDR1 and CDR2: MNHEY, SVGAGI. The CDR3 is CASSYSGGLDQPQHF. The CDR3 DNA sequence: TGTGCCAGCAGTTACAGCGGGGGCTTAGATCAGCCCCAGCATTTT.

This chain links TRBV4-3 with TRBJ2-1, with TRBD2 as a possible D gene (6 bases). Germline-derived CDR1 and CDR2 are LGHNA and YSLEER. The ends were cut back, 0 bases at V and 10 bases at J, with 16 bases in the middle. This CDR3 spans 15 amino acids. CDR3: CASSQETSRPNEQFF. The CDR3 DNA reads TGCGCCAGCAGCCAAGAAACTAGCAGGCCCAACGAGCAGTTCTTC.

CDR3 DNA: TGTGCCAGCAGCGGGGGACTAGCGAACACCGGGGAGCTGTTTTTT. Translated: CASSGGLANTGELFF. The V call is TRBV9, the J call TRBJ2-2; 8 nucleotides align to TRBD2. After removal of 3 bases from V and 0 bases from J, the junction contained 1 base not matched to a gene. CDR1 SGDLS and CDR2 YYNGEE come from the germline V gene. The CDR3 is 15 amino acids. Variable domain in full (rest from reference TRBV9 and TRBJ2-2): DSGVTQTPKHLITATGQRVTLRCSPRSGDLSVYWYQQSLDQGLQFLIQYYNGEERAKGNILERFSAQQFPDLHSELNLSSLELGDSALYFCASSGGLANTGELFFGEGSRLTVL.

The chain recombines TRBV2 with TRBJ2-7, with 8 bases identical to TRBD1. V lost 4 bases and J lost 0; bases outside the gene matches: 5. The CDR3 contains 15 residues. CDR1 and CDR2 (germline): SNHLY, FYNNEI. The CDR3 region has the DNA TGTGCCAGCAGTGCTGACAGGGGTAACTCCTACGAGCAGTACTTC. Translation gives CASSADRGNSYEQYF. Full variable domain (rest looked up from reference TRBV2 and TRBJ2-7): EPEVTQTPSHQVTQMGQEVILRCVPISNHLYFYWYRQILGQKVEFLVSFYNNEISEKSEIFDDQFSVERPDGSNFTLKIRSTKLEDSAMYFCASSADRGNSYEQYFGPGTRLTVT.

The rearrangement links TRBV9 to TRBJ2-1, with 7 positions matching TRBD1. Germline-derived CDR1 and CDR2 are SGDLS and YYNGEE. The CDR3 runs to 16 residues. The trim removed 4 bases at V and 3 bases at J, leaving 10 bases unmatched. The chain's CDR3 is CASSHQGDPFYNEQFF. In DNA form, the CDR3 reads TGTGCCAGCAGCCATCAGGGGGACCCCTTCTACAATGAGCAGTTCTTC.

The chain joins TRBV7-9 to TRBJ1-2; no firm D call. With 2 bases removed from V and 8 bases from J, the gap between germline ends came to 6 bases. The V gene's germline CDR1 is SEHNR and CDR2 FQNEAQ (reference sequence). This CDR3 spans 11 amino acids. The DNA for the CDR3 is TGTGCCAGCAGCTTAAATGAGGGCTACACCTTC. Its translation is CASSLNEGYTF. The full variable domain, with the rest looked up from reference TRBV7-9 and TRBJ1-2, is DTGVSQNPRHKITKRGQNVTFRCDPISEHNRLYWYRQTLGQGPEFLTYFQNEAQLEKSRLLSDRFSAERPKGSFSTLEIQRTEQGDSAMYLCASSLNEGYTFGSGTRLTVV.

The V and J genes are TRBV7-3 and TRBJ2-3; 11 bases map to TRBD2. This CDR3 is built from 15 residues. V shed 5 bases and J 4 bases; nucleotides not matched to a gene: 5. Per germline, CDR1 SGHTA and CDR2 FQGTGA. CDR3 sequence (DNA): TGTGCCAGCAGCATTAGCGGGGGGGCTCCAGATACGCAGTATTTT. Its translation is CASSISGGAPDTQYF.

The J gene is TRBJ1-6, the V gene TRBV30, with 12 nucleotides matching TRBD1. Germline V gives CDR1 GTSNPN, CDR2 SVGIG (reference sequence). V lost 2 bases and J lost 7; bases outside the gene matches: 18. The CDR3 is 20 residues long. The CDR3 spells CAWSLHTGTGGSWGNSPLHF. The CDR3 DNA reads TGTGCCTGGAGTCTCCACACCGGGACAGGGGGCTCCTGGGGGAATTCACCCCTCCACTTT.

The chain is built from TRBV28 and TRBJ2-5; the match to TRBD2 covers 13 bases. The CDR3 has 17 amino acids. Germline trimming cut 4 bases from V and 5 bases from J; bases unmatched to any gene: 10. Germline loops: CDR1 MDHEN, CDR2 SYDVKM. The CDR3 region has the DNA TGTGCCAGCAGTTCGCGGACTAGCGGGAGATCCTACGAGACCCAGTACTTC. Translation gives CASSSRTSGRSYETQYF.

DNA of the CDR3: TGTGCCAGCAGCCCCTCAGCGGGAGGGAAGAATGAGCAGTTCTTC. Protein: CASSPSAGGKNEQFF. The chain is built from TRBV6-5 and TRBJ2-1; 10 positions agree with TRBD2. This CDR3 contains 15 residues. V was pared by 6 bases and J by 7 bases, with 9 bases of the junction left unmatched. Per the germline V gene, CDR1 is MNHEY and CDR2 is SVGAGI.

J is TRBJ1-2 and V is TRBV30; D not resolved. Trimming removed 3 bases at V and 8 bases at J, with 16 bases between. The CDR3 is made up of 13 amino acids. Germline V gene sequence: CDR1 GTSNPN, CDR2 SVGIG (reference sequence). The CDR3 loop is CAWRDGGEAGYTF. The CDR3, as DNA: TGTGCCTGGAGGGACGGTGGGGAGGCAGGCTACACCTTC.

The rearrangement joins TRBV7-3 to TRBJ2-1; 11 bases align to TRBD2. CDR3 length: 18 amino acids. The trim removed 5 bases at V and 9 bases at J, leaving 18 bases unmatched. Looked up from germline, CDR1 is SGHTA and CDR2 is FQGTGA. CDR3 loop: CASSPIAIAGGASIEQFF. The CDR3 DNA reads TGTGCCAGCAGCCCAATAGCCATAGCGGGGGGGGCTTCGATTGAGCAGTTCTTC.

This chain joins TRBV4-1 and TRBJ2-6; D possibly corresponds to TRBD1 (5 bases). Germline-derived CDR1 and CDR2 are MGHRA and YSYEKL. The CDR3 loop spans 16 amino acids. Trimming removed 1 base from V and 3 bases from J, with 10 bases in between. The CDR3 region is CASSQGAGHGANVLTF. CDR3 nucleotides: TGCGCCAGCAGCCAAGGAGCAGGGCATGGGGCCAACGTCCTGACTTTC.

V is TRBV7-2 and J is TRBJ2-5; 9 bases are a match to TRBD2. The CDR3 consists of 16 residues. Losses at the gene ends were 1 base for V and 4 bases for J; bases not matched to a gene: 7. Looked up from germline, CDR1 is SGHTA and CDR2 is FQGNSA. CDR3 in amino acids: CASSLGSSGVSETQYF. CDR3 nucleotides: TGTGCCAGCAGCTTAGGGTCTAGCGGGGTATCAGAGACCCAGTACTTC.

The chain joins TRBV5-1 to TRBJ2-1, with 11 bases aligning to TRBD1. The CDR3 has 16 amino acids. The V gene end was trimmed by 3 bases and the J gene end by 2 bases; junction bases not matched to a gene: 4. Germline CDR1 SGHRS, CDR2 YFSETQ. The CDR3 bases are TGCGCCAGCAGCTCGGGACAGGGGGTTCCCTACAATGAGCAGTTCTTC. Amino acid sequence: CASSSGQGVPYNEQFF.

The V and J genes are TRBV30 and TRBJ2-3; 9 bases line up with TRBD1. CDR3 length equals 17 residues. The germline V gene encodes CDR1 GTSNPN and CDR2 SVGIG (reference sequence). V gave up 1 base and J gave up 0 bases; unmatched junction bases: 8. The chain's CDR3 is CAWSAPQGAPSTDTQYF. The CDR3 DNA sequence: TGTGCCTGGAGTGCCCCACAGGGGGCGCCGAGCACAGATACGCAGTATTTT.